Included here is one TCR beta chain sequence, with context. The germline CDR1 and CDR2 sequences are MNHEY and SVGEGT. The CDR3 covers 13 residues. Deletions cut 4 bases from V and 7 bases from J, with 11 bases between. The data were taken from a study of control samples from healthy donors and cancer patients. TCRdb's table, derived via immunoSEQ multiplex PCR, lists solely in-frame clones and lacks some. This table has around 52,000 clones, under 95% appearing once. Material: PBMCs. This receptor was taken from a man aged 30 to 39 with colorectal cancer. The rearrangement links TRBV6-2 or TRBV6-3 to TRBJ2-1; the D gene could be TRBD1 or TRBD2 (6 bases each). CDR3 loop: CASSSTGRNEQFF. DNA for the CDR3: TGTGCCAGCAGTTCAACAGGGAGGAATGAGCAGTTCTTC.